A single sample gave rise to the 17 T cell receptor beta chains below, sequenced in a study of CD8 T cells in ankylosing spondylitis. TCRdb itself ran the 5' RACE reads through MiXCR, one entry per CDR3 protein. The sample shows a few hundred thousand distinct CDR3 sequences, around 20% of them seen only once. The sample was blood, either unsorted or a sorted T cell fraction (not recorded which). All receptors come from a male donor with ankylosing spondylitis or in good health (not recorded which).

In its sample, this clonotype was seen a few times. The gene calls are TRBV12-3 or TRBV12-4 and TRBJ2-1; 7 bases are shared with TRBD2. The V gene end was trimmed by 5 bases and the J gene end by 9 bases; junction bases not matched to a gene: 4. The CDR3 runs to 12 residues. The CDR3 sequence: CASSPSGVEQFF. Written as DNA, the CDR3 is TGTGCCAGCAGTCCAAGCGGGGTTGAGCAGTTCTTC.

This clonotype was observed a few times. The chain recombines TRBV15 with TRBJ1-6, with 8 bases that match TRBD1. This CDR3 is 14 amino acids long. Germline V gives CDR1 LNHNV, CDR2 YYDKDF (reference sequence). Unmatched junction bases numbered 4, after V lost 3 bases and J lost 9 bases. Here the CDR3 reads CATSRDRESSPLHF. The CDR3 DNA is TGTGCCACCAGCAGGGACAGGGAAAGTTCACCCCTCCACTTT.

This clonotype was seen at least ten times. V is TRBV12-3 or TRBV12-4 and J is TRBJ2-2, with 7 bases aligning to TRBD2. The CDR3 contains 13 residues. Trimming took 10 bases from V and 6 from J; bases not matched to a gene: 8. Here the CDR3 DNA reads TGTGCCATCTATCCGGGGGGTCCCGGGGAGCTGTTTTTT. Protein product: CAIYPGGPGELFF.

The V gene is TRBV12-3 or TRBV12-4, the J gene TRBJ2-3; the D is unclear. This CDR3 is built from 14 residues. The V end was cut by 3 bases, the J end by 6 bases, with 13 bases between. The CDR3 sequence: CASSFQGLEDTQYF. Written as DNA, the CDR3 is TGTGCCAGCAGTTTTCAAGGCCTAGAGGATACGCAGTATTTT.

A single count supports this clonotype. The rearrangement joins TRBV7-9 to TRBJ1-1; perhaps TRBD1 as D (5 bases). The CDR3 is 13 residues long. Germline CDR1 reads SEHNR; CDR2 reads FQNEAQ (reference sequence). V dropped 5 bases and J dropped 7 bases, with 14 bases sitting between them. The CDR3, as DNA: TGTGCCAGCAGCCCGCCGGGGGGAGTTGAAGCTTTCTTT. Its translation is CASSPPGGVEAFF. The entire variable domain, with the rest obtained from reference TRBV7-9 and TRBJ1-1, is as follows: DTGVSQNPRHKITKRGQNVTFRCDPISEHNRLYWYRQTLGQGPEFLTYFQNEAQLEKSRLLSDRFSAERPKGSFSTLEIQRTEQGDSAMYLCASSPPGGVEAFFGQGTRLTVV.

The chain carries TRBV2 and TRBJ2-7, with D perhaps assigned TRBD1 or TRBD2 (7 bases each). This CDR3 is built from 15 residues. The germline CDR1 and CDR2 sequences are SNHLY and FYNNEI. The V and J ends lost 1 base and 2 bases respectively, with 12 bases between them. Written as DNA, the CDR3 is TGTGCCAGCAGTGAAGTGGCAGGGGGGGCCTACGAGCAGTACTTC. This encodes CASSEVAGGAYEQYF.

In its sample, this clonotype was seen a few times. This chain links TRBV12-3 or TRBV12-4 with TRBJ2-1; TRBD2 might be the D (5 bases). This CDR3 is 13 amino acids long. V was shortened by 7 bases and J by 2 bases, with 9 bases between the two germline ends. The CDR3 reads CASTSGAYNEQFF. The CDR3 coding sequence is TGTGCCAGCACCTCCGGGGCCTACAATGAGCAGTTCTTC.

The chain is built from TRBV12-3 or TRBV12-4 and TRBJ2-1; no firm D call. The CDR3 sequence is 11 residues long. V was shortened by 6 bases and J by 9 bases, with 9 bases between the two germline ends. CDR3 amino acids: CASSSGAEQFF. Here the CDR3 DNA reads TGTGCCAGCAGCTCCGGCGCTGAGCAGTTCTTC.

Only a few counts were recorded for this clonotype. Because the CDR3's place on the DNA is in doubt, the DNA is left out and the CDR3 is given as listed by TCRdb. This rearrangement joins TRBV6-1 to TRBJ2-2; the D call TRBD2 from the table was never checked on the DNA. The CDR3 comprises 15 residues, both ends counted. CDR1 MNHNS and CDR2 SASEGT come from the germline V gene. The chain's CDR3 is CASSPLAPTPGSCFF.

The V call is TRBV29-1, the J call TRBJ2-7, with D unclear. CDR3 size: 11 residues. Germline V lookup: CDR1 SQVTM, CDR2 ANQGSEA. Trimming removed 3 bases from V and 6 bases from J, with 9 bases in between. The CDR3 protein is CSVEVGFEQYF. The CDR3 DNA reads TGCAGCGTTGAGGTGGGTTTCGAGCAGTACTTC.

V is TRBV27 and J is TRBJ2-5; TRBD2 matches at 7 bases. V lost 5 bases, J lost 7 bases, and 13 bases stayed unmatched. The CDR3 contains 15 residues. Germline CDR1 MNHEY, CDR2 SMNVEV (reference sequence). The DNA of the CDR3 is TGTGCCAGCAGTCAAGGACTAGTGGTCGGGGGGACCCAGTACTTC. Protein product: CASSQGLVVGGTQYF.

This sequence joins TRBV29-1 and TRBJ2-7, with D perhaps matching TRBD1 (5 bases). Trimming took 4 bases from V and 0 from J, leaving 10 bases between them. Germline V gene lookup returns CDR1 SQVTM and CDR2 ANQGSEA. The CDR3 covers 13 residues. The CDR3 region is CSVVDRSSYEQYF. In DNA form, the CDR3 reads TGCAGCGTTGTTGACAGAAGCTCCTACGAGCAGTACTTC.

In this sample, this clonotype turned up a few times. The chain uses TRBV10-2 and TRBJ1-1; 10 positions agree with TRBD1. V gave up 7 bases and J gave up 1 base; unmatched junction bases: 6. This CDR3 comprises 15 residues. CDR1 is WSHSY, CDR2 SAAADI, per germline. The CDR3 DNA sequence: TGCGCCAGCACCAATGACAGGGGGCCGAACACTGAAGCTTTCTTT. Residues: CASTNDRGPNTEAFF.

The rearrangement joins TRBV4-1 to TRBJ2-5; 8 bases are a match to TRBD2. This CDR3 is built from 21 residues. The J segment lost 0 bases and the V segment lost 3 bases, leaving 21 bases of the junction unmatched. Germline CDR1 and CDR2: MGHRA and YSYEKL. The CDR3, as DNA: TGCGCCAGCAGCCATCCAACAAACCTTAGTAGGCGGGGGGATTACCAAGAGACCCAGTACTTC. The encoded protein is CASSHPTNLSRRGDYQETQYF.

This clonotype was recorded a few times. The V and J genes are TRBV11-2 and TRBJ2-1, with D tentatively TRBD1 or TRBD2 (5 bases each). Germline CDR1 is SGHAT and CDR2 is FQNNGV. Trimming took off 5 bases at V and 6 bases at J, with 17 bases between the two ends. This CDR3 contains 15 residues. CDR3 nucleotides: TGTGCCAGCAGCGATTGGGACCTGAAGCGCAATGAGCAGTTCTTC. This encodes CASSDWDLKRNEQFF.

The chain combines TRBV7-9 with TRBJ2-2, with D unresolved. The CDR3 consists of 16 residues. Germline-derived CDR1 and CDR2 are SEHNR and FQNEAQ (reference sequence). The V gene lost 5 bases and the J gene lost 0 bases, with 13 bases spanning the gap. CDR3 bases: TGTGCCAGCAGCGAAGCCGGCACAGCGAACACCGGGGAGCTGTTTTTT. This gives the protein CASSEAGTANTGELFF.

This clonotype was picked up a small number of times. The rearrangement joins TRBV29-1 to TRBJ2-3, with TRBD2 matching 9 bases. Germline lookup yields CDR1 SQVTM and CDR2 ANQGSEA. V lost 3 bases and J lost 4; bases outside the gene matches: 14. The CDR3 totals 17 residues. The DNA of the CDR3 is TGCAGCGTTGACCGGGGAGTGTGGGCTAGCGGGGCAGATACGCAGTATTTT. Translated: CSVDRGVWASGADTQYF.